The 6 T cell receptor beta chains presented below share a single source sample, sequenced in a study of radiation and T cells in renal cell carcinoma. TCRdb's table, derived via immunoSEQ multiplex PCR, lists solely in-frame clones and lacks some. The sample consists of 7,500 to 10,000 clones, roughly 60% of them appearing once. Treatment defined: treatment-naive control, cytoreductive nephrectomy. The sample was tumor tissue, taken from a patient whose treatment was nephrectomy without radiotherapy. The receptor source for this set is a man aged 55 to 70 with renal cell carcinoma.

The V gene is TRBV6-5, the J gene TRBJ2-2, with D unclear. Trimming removed 4 bases from V and 9 bases from J, with 9 bases in between. Germline V gene data show CDR1 as MNHEY and CDR2 as SVGAGI. CDR3 length: 12 residues. Here the CDR3 DNA reads TGTGCCAGCAGTTTCCCGACACGGGAGCTGTTTTTT. Its protein product is CASSFPTRELFF.

The chain links TRBV11-2 to TRBJ1-2; D might be TRBD1 (5 bases). Germline V gene sequence: CDR1 SGHAT, CDR2 FQNNGV. Trimming shortened V by 1 base and J by 7 bases, and 10 bases separated the two germline ends. There are 13 residues in the CDR3. The CDR3: CASSLGQPSGYTF. DNA for the CDR3: TGTGCCAGCAGCTTAGGACAGCCCTCTGGCTACACCTTC.

The chain is built from TRBV6-4 and TRBJ1-2, with a weak D call TRBD1 (6 bases). Germline loops: CDR1 MRHNA, CDR2 SNTAGT. The CDR3 is 14 amino acids. Between the trimmed V and J ends, which lost 6 bases and 7 bases, there was a span of 18 bases. The CDR3 region is CASSPGPGAPGYTF. Here the CDR3 DNA reads TGTGCCAGCAGCCCCGGTCCGGGGGCGCCTGGCTACACCTTC.

The rearrangement links TRBV19 to TRBJ2-7, with D unclear. V shed 8 bases and J shed 0 bases, with 14 bases lying between them. Germline V lookup: CDR1 LNHDA, CDR2 SQIVND (reference sequence). The length of the CDR3 is 14 residues. CDR3 in DNA: TGTGCCAGTTCCATTTTCGGTTACTCCTACGAGCAGTACTTC. Its protein is CASSIFGYSYEQYF.

This clone has only one observation. CDR3 region: CASKNRASNQPQHF. CDR3 sequence (DNA): TGTGCCAGCAAAAACAGAGCTAGCAATCAGCCCCAGCATTTT. This chain links TRBV6-1 with TRBJ1-5, with D unclear. This CDR3 contains 14 residues. Trimming left V 7 bases short and J 0 bases short, with 10 bases between. Germline V gene sequence: CDR1 MNHNS, CDR2 SASEGT.

This clone was recorded a few times. The chain has TRBV19 and TRBJ2-1; D is unresolved. V was pared by 3 bases and J by 0 bases, with 9 bases between. Germline V gene data show CDR1 as LNHDA and CDR2 as SQIVND (reference sequence). The CDR3 consists of 15 residues. The CDR3 is CASSMDPGSYNEQFF. The CDR3 DNA reads TGTGCCAGTAGTATGGATCCGGGCTCCTACAATGAGCAGTTCTTC.